This T cell receptor beta chain was captured in a study of blood T cell repertoires in COVID-19. Study-level background: Samples taken during acute and convalescent COVID-19 were collected in the United States, Italy and Spain. PBMCs, B-cell-depleted T cells, or T cells were the source of the cDNA or gDNA that made up the material.

Per the authors' pipeline: Using reference gene primer amplification, nucleated cell counts were estimated. TCRdb keeps only in-frame clones here, not all; method: immunoSEQ multiplex PCR. The V and J calls and the clone size are those of that table, but D and trimming were determined from the DNA. The sample contains fewer than 300,000 clones, more than 85% of which appear only once. Note on this clone: Other DNA sequences within the sample encode an identical CDR3.

The germline gives CDR1 KGHSH, CDR2 LQKENI. With V trimmed by 4 bases and J by 7 bases, 7 bases remained unmatched. There are 14 residues in the CDR3. The sequence was collected from a man aged 30 to 39 with acute or convalescent COVID-19. V is TRBV18 and J is TRBJ2-1, with 7 bases that match TRBD1. Sequencing was performed on peripheral blood. The CDR3 reads CASSLQGRNNEQFF. The CDR3 DNA follows: TGTGCCAGCTCACTACAGGGGCGGAATAATGAGCAGTTCTTC.